This T cell receptor (beta chain) comes out of a study of metastatic and nonmetastatic thyroid tumors. Study information: Repertoires from blood and tumor or nodule tissue of malignant and benign thyroid patients were compared.

This clone was detected only a few times. A much larger clonotype is one base distant, so this may be a read error. V lost 7 bases to trimming and J lost 0 bases, with 24 bases between them. Germline V gives CDR1 MGHDK, CDR2 SYGVNS. There are 19 residues in the CDR3. Thyroid surgery had not been preceded by any treatment in any patient. Per the original data handling: Between-group CDR3 differences, defined by clinicopathological status, yielded a distant-metastasis classifier for papillary thyroid cancer. TCRdb re-clonotyped the PCR reads via MiXCR. These V and J calls derive from TCRdb rather than the authors' analysis. Of around 24,000 clones listed, under 30% are singletons.

Material for sequencing was tumor tissue. The source is a male donor with papillary thyroid cancer or a benign thyroid nodule (not recorded which). Some clones in this sample may be carry-over from other donors' samples. The chain joins TRBV25-1 to TRBJ1-4; D possibly corresponds to TRBD1 (5 bases). DNA of the CDR3: TGTGCCAGCATTTCCAGAGGGGCAGTGCAGACCGCAACTAATGAAAAACTGTTTTTT. The encoded protein is CASISRGAVQTATNEKLFF.